This T cell receptor (beta chain) was retrieved from a study of cytomegalovirus exposure and HLA in healthy donors. This CDR3 is built from 12 residues. Germline loops: CDR1 SEHNR, CDR2 FQNEAQ (reference sequence). Trimming pared 5 bases from V and 9 bases from J, leaving 14 bases between. 13 Jbeta primers and 60 Vbeta primers were used for the PCR. Libraries were prepared by immunoSEQ multiplex PCR; TCRdb keeps only in-frame clonotypes and omits some of them. The sample shows about 170,000 clones, roughly 84% of them seen only once. As to this clone: Its antigen is not known.

Whole-study findings and limits: When analyzed later, the rates of TCR association showed variation by HLA locus, with DRB1 the most and HLA-C the fewest.

The sample was PBMCs. V is TRBV7-9 and J is TRBJ2-7; a weak D match, TRBD1 (6 bases). This clonotype was obtained from a male donor in good health and CMV-seronegative. The CDR3 region is CASSTRTGLQYF. The CDR3 DNA sequence: TGTGCCAGCAGCACGCGCACAGGGTTGCAGTACTTC.